The sample holds one count of the clone carrying this T cell receptor beta chain. Its antigen is undetermined. PCR used 60 Vbeta primers and 13 Jbeta primers. Using immunoSEQ multiplex PCR, the repertoire was profiled, and TCRdb retains in-frame clones only, with some absent. Of around 130,000 clones listed, about 81% are singletons. The trim removed 1 base at V and 0 bases at J, leaving 6 bases unmatched. From germline, CDR1 is MDHEN and CDR2 SYDVKM. The CDR3 spans 16 residues. The data derive from a study of cytomegalovirus exposure and HLA in healthy donors. At the level of the study: An analysis done earlier identified more than 90 million unique TCR beta sequences from about 179 million T cells.

Study-level findings and limits: 150 or so TCR beta chains were listed as cytomegalovirus-associated. In a later analysis, V- and J-gene trimming of beta chains associated with a DCLRE1C missense variant, replicated independently.

Sequenced material: PBMCs. The V call is TRBV28, the J call TRBJ2-7; 7 nucleotides match TRBD2. This sequence originates from a woman aged 40 to 50 in good health and CMV-seropositive. This CDR3 reads CASSLFSGTISYEQYF. The CDR3, as DNA: TGTGCCAGCAGTTTATTTTCCGGGACTATCTCCTACGAGCAGTACTTC.